The 2 T cell receptor beta chains presented below share a single source sample, sequenced in a study of long-term antiretroviral therapy in people with HIV. immunoSEQ v3.0 was run at survey level. Sequencing used immunoSEQ multiplex PCR; TCRdb keeps in-frame clones, though not all of them. This sample has 30,000 to 40,000 clones; almost 97% occur once, and the top ten carry around 3.2%. The sample here was unsorted PBMCs, taken 6.9 years after starting antiretroviral therapy. The origin of the receptors is a man aged 25-45 years with HIV.

The chain recombines TRBV13 with TRBJ2-1, with 8 bases fitting TRBD1. CDR3 length: 15 residues. V lost 5 bases to trimming and J lost 3 bases; unmatched junction nucleotides: 6. CDR1 is PRHDT, CDR2 FYEKMQ, per germline (reference sequence). CDR3 region: CASSQTGDGYNEQFF. Here the CDR3 DNA reads TGTGCCAGCAGCCAGACAGGGGACGGCTACAATGAGCAGTTCTTC.

On this clone: The junction departs from the called germline gene at one end, perhaps through a read error. The rearrangement uses TRBV7-7 and TRBJ2-5; maybe TRBD2 (5 bases). The CDR3 is made up of 13 amino acids. The germline CDR1 and CDR2 sequences are SSHAT and FNYEAQ (reference sequence). CDR3 DNA: TGTGCTAGCAGCCCTTTCAACCCCCGGGACCAGTACTTC. Translated, it gives CASSPFNPRDQYF.